Detailed here is one T cell receptor (beta chain). This sample was included in a study of blood T cell repertoires in COVID-19. Study-wide context: Samples taken during acute and convalescent COVID-19 were collected in the United States, Italy and Spain. PBMCs, B-cell-depleted T cells, or T cells were the source of the cDNA or gDNA that made up the material.

The protocol was immunoSEQ multiplex PCR, while the TCRdb copy is restricted to in-frame clones and leaves out a portion. The table includes fewer than 350,000 clones, 90% detected once. Deletions cut 5 bases from V and 6 bases from J, with 16 bases between. This CDR3 region has 14 residues. CDR1 MDHEN and CDR2 SYDVKM come from the germline V gene. Seattle participants joined during active infection and were tracked over time. The source of this sequence is a woman between 25 and 40 years old with COVID-19, enrolled during active disease. The sequencing sample was made of peripheral blood. The chain employs TRBV28 and TRBJ1-2; D remains unclear. The CDR3 loop reads CASSTPTRNHGYTF. CDR3 DNA sequence: TGTGCCAGCAGTACCCCGACAAGGAACCATGGCTACACCTTC.